Following are 9 T cell receptor beta chains from one sample sequenced in a study of early T cells in non-severe SARS-CoV-2 infection. Each CDR3 protein gets one entry after TCRdb re-called the 5' RACE reads with MiXCR. The repertoire consists of some 70,000 distinct CDR3 sequences, with roughly 10% occurring once and the leading ten covering approximately 3%. The sample was whole blood. Source of these receptors: an adult who was a healthcare worker with PCR-confirmed SARS-CoV-2 infection or an uninfected control (not recorded which).

V is TRBV28 and J is TRBJ2-7; 7 nucleotides agree with TRBD1. Germline trimming cut 5 bases from V and 2 bases from J; bases unmatched to any gene: 9. Germline values: CDR1 MDHEN, CDR2 SYDVKM. The CDR3 runs 15 residues. CDR3 in amino acids: CASSPPTGTTYEQYF. The CDR3 coding sequence is TGTGCCAGCAGTCCCCCGACAGGGACGACCTACGAGCAGTACTTC.

The V call is TRBV6-5, the J call TRBJ2-3, with D possibly TRBD2 on 5 matching bases. This CDR3 has 15 amino acids. Germline CDR1 and CDR2: MNHEY and SVGAGI. The germline V and J ends were trimmed by 6 bases and 2 bases, with 15 bases remaining between them. The CDR3 spells CASRGSAFFTDTQYF. DNA for the CDR3: TGTGCCAGCAGGGGTAGCGCTTTCTTCACAGATACGCAGTATTTT.

This clonotype has ten or more counts. This rearrangement joins TRBV20-1 to TRBJ2-3; 7 nucleotides align to TRBD2. CDR3 size: 14 residues. Germline-derived CDR1 and CDR2 are DFQATT and SNEGSKA (reference sequence). The V gene end was trimmed by 5 bases and the J gene end by 5 bases; junction bases not matched to a gene: 10. CDR3 loop: CSAGLAGAGDTQYF. The CDR3 coding sequence is TGCAGTGCTGGCCTGGCGGGAGCGGGAGATACGCAGTATTTT.

The sample holds many counts of this clonotype. The V and J genes are TRBV6-5 and TRBJ2-5, with 9 bases lining up with TRBD1. V lost 4 bases to trimming and J lost 5 bases; unmatched junction nucleotides: 14. CDR1 MNHEY and CDR2 SVGAGI come from the germline V gene. This CDR3 region has 17 residues. The CDR3 DNA is TGTGCCAGCAGTTCCTCCGGGACAGGGCCGGTTATGGAGACCCAGTACTTC. This sequence encodes CASSSSGTGPVMETQYF.

This clonotype was seen only a few times. The chain employs TRBV19 and TRBJ1-1; D is possibly TRBD1 (5 bases). The germline gives CDR1 LNHDA, CDR2 SQIVND (reference sequence). CDR3 size: 14 residues. The V end lost 9 bases, the J end lost 1 base, and 15 bases lay between the germline ends. The CDR3 loop is CASRDPYGNTEAFF. In DNA form, the CDR3 reads TGTGCCAGCCGGGACCCCTACGGGAACACTGAAGCTTTCTTT.

V and J are TRBV23-1 and TRBJ2-7; D uncertain. TRBV23-1 is identified as an open reading frame with a role that is uncertain. CDR3 length: 13 amino acids. Deletions cut 8 bases from V and 1 base from J, with 12 bases between. The CDR3 region is CASVGPQSYEQYF. Written as DNA, the CDR3 is TGCGCCAGCGTTGGACCGCAATCCTACGAGCAGTACTTC.

This clonotype was recorded at least ten times. This rearrangement joins TRBV10-3 to TRBJ2-3; D might be TRBD2 (6 bases). V shed 2 bases and J shed 2 bases, with 11 bases lying between them. In germline, CDR1 is ENHRY, CDR2 SYGVKD. The CDR3 runs 15 residues. CDR3 sequence (DNA): TGTGCCATCAGTGAGCTTGGAGGGGCCACAGATACGCAGTATTTT. This sequence encodes CAISELGGATDTQYF.

This chain connects TRBV4-1 to TRBJ2-7, with a possible D match to TRBD1 (5 bases). Germline V gene lookup returns CDR1 MGHRA and CDR2 YSYEKL. The CDR3 extends over 14 amino acids. Deletions cut 4 bases from V and 1 base from J, with 11 bases between. CDR3 nucleotide sequence: TGCGCCAGCAGCCCCAATCAGGGATCCTACGAGCAGTACTTC. This codes for CASSPNQGSYEQYF.

This clonotype was detected ten times or more. V is TRBV28 and J is TRBJ1-6; D is uncertain. Germline loops: CDR1 MDHEN, CDR2 SYDVKM. The CDR3 length is 14 residues. Deletions cut 3 bases from V and 10 bases from J, with 13 bases between. CDR3 region: CASSFTTSWSPLHF. The CDR3 nucleotides are TGTGCCAGCAGTTTTACGACATCTTGGTCACCCCTCCACTTT.